This T cell receptor beta chain is drawn from a study of T cell changes during pregnancy in multiple sclerosis. TCRdb keeps only in-frame clones here, not all; method: immunoSEQ multiplex PCR. Counted here are tens of thousands of clones, 90% occurring once; the ten biggest clones make up approximately 0.5%. V lost 1 base, J lost 3 bases, and 11 bases lay in between. The CDR3 consists of 15 residues. Germline V CDR1 and CDR2: SGHAT, FQDESV (reference sequence). The chain links TRBV11-1 to TRBJ2-3, with a tentative D call TRBD1 (5 bases). Sequenced material: CD4+ T cells from peripheral blood mononuclear cells, taken in the second trimester of pregnancy. The receptor's source is a female donor with multiple sclerosis, enrolled in a pregnancy study. CDR3: CASSLGARETDTQYF. The CDR3 DNA reads TGTGCCAGCAGCTTAGGAGCCAGGGAAACAGATACGCAGTATTTT.